This TCR beta chain is from a study of technical replicates of blood from several donors. The protocol was immunoSEQ multiplex PCR, while the TCRdb copy is restricted to in-frame clones and leaves out a portion. This sample yields around 80,000 clones, of which roughly 98% are seen a single time; around 0.22% belongs to the top ten. This clone showed up just once. Deletions cut 0 bases from V and 9 bases from J, with 4 bases between. Germline-derived CDR1 and CDR2 are SGDLS and YYNGEE. The CDR3 is 11 amino acids. The rearrangement links TRBV9 to TRBJ2-1; no firm D call. The TCR sequence derives from a human donor in good health. Material: T cells isolated from PBMCs. CDR3 sequence reads: CASSVDSEQFF. For the CDR3, the DNA is TGTGCCAGCAGCGTAGACAGTGAGCAGTTCTTC. Combining the CDR3 with reference TRBV9 and TRBJ2-1 gives the whole variable domain DSGVTQTPKHLITATGQRVTLRCSPRSGDLSVYWYQQSLDQGLQFLIQYYNGEERAKGNILERFSAQQFPDLHSELNLSSLELGDSALYFCASSVDSEQFFGPGTRLTVL.